This T cell receptor (beta chain) was retrieved from a study of T cell repertoires in cytomegalovirus infection. Study-level results: Totalled public TCR beta family frequency picked out people who carried CMV plus the relevant HLA.

TCRdb re-called the reads through MiXCR, storing one row per CDR3 protein. The data hold 180,000 or so distinct CDR3 sequences, with 17% observed a single time. V lost 5 bases, J lost 5 bases, and 12 bases lay in between. Germline V lookup: CDR1 MGHRA, CDR2 YSYEKL. The CDR3 covers 14 residues. This clonotype was counted between two and nine times. Its specificity is not known. The sequence was collected from a human donor in good health (CMV status not recorded). Some clones in this sample may be carry-over from other donors' samples. Sample: CD8+ T cells from PBMCs. The V and J genes are TRBV4-1 and TRBJ2-2; D may correspond to TRBD1 or TRBD2 (6 bases each). The CDR3 nucleotides read TGCGCCAGCAGCGCGGGACATGAGACCGGGGAGCTGTTTTTT. It codes for CASSAGHETGELFF.